This T cell receptor (beta chain) came from a study of blood T cell repertoires in COVID-19. Study background: COVID-19 samples from acute and convalescent phases originated in the United States, Italy and Spain.

Methods used by the authors: It was from reference gene primer amplification that nucleated cell counts were estimated. TCRdb's table, derived via immunoSEQ multiplex PCR, lists solely in-frame clones and lacks some. The DNA gave D and trimming, while V, J and clone size come from that table. The profile shows 390,000 or so clones, around 89% of them singletons. Germline CDR1 MNHEY, CDR2 SMNVEV (reference sequence). Trimming took 5 bases from V and 8 from J, leaving 21 bases between them. The CDR3 is 16 amino acids. J is TRBJ1-4 and V is TRBV27; D is perhaps TRBD1 (5 bases). The clonotype comes from a woman between 25 and 40 years old with COVID-19, enrolled during active disease. The sequencing input was peripheral blood. The CDR3 DNA follows: TGTGCCAGCAGTCCATCCAAAGGGGATTTCTCAGAAAAACTGTTTTTT. This translates into CASSPSKGDFSEKLFF.